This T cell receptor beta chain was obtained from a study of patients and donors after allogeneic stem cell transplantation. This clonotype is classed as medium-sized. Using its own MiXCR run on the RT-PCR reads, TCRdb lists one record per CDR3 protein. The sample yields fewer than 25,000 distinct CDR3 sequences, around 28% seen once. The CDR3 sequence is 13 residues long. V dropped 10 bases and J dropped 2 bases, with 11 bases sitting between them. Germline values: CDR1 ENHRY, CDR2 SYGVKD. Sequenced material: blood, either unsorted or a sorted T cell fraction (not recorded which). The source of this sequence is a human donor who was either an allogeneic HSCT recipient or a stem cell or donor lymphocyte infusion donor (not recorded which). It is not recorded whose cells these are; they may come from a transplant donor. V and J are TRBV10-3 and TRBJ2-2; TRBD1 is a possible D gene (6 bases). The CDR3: CASRDTNTGELFF. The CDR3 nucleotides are TGTGCCAGCCGGGACACCAACACCGGGGAGCTGTTTTTT.